Listed here is a single T cell receptor (beta chain). Antigen: not known. The source of the sample is a study of T cells expressing NK-cell markers. The CDR3 has 13 residues. Germline V lookup: CDR1 KGHDR, CDR2 SFDVKD. Each CDR3 protein gets one entry in TCRdb, which reprocessed the 5' RACE reads and gives no DNA. The sample's table shows 500,000 to 600,000 distinct CDR3 sequences. General study findings and limits: NKG2C+ dominant clonotype frequencies in six donors were roughly 1.0-7.5% of CD8+ T cells.

Sample: blood T cells: a sorted CD56 or NKG2C T cell subset, CD4+ or CD8+ T cells, or bulk PBMC T cells (not recorded which). This TCR came from a man between 18 and 35 years old in good health. The chain combines TRBV24-1 with TRBJ1-1; TCRdb picks TRBD1, but there is no DNA to check that call. CDR3 amino acids: CATSDRPTGVAFF.